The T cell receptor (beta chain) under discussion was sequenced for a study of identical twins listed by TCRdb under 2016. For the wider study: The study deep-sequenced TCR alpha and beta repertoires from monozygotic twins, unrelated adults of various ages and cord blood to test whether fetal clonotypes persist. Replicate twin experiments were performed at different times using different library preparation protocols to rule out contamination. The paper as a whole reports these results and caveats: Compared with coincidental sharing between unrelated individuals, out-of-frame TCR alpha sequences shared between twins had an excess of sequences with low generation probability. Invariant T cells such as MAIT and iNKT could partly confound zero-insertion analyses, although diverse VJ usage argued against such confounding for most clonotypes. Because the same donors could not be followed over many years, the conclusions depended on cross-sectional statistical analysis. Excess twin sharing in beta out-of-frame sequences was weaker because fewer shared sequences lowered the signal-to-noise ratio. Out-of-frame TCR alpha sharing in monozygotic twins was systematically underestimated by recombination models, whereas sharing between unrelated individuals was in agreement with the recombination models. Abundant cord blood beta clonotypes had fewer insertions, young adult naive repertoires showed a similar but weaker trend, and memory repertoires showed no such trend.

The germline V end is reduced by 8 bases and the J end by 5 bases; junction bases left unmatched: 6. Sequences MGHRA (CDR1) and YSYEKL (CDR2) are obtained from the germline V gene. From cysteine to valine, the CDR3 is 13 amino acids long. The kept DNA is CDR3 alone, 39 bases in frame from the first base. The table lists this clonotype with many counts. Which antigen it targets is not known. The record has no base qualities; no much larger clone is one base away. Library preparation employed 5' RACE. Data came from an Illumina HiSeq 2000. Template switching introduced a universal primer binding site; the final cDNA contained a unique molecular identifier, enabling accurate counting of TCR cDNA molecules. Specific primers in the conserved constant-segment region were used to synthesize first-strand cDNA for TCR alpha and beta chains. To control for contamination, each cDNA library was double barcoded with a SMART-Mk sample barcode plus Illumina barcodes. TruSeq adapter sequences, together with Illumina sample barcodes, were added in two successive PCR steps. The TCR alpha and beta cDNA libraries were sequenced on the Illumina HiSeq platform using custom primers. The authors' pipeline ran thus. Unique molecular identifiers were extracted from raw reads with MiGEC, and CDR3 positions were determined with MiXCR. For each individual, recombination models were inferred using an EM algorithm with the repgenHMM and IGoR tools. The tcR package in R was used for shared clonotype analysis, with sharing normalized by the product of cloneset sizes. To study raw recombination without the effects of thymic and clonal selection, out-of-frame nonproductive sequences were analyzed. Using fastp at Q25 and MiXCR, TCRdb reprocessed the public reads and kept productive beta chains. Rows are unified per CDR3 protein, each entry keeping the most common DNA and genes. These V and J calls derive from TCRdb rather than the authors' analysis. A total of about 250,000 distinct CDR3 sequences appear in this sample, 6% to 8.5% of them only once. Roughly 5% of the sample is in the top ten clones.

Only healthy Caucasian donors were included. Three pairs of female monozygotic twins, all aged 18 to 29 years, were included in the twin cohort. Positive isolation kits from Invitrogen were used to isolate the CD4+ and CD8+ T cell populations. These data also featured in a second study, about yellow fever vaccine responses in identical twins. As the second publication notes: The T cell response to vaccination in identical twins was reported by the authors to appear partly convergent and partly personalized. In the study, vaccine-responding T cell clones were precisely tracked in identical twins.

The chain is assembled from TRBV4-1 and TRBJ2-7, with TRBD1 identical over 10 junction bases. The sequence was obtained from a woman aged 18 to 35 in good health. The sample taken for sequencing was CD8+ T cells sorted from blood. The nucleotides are TGCGCCAGCGAGGGGGACAGGGGTAACGAGCAGTACGTC. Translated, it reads CASEGDRGNEQYV.